This T cell receptor (beta chain) was profiled in a study of blood T cell repertoires in COVID-19 (dated by TCRdb to about 2020). For the study in its entirety: The collaborator samples originated in the United States, Italy and Spain and spanned the acute and convalescent phases of COVID-19. The material from the prospective study consisted of cDNA or gDNA derived from T cells, B-cell-depleted T cells, or PBMCs. Deeply sampled blood TCRbeta repertoires from subjects exposed to, actively infected with, or recovered from COVID-19 were included in the dataset. The repertoires were released in a freely available public database intended as a resource for research on the immune response to SARS-CoV-2. Samples were obtained from the ongoing ImmuneRACE study (first 160 participants) and from 950 to 1,500 subjects provided by 6 global collaborators. A de-identified subject ID, COVID-19 status, age in years and sex were almost always included in the sample metadata. Where available, HLA class I and class II types were obtained from metadata supplied by the sample provider rather than from assay-based typing.

Study-wide conclusions, independent of this receptor: How much clinical and demographic metadata was included differed by source and by participant, and the metadata was provided uncurated.

In the prospective study, participants were about 18 to 89 years old, resided in 24 geographic areas of the United States, and were enrolled through a virtual design. To assign participants to cohorts, the prospective study relied on clinical history that participants themselves reported in a screening survey and a study questionnaire. Each participant in the prospective study had whole blood, serum and a nasopharyngeal or oropharyngeal swab collected by mobile phlebotomists. Additional blood draws and questionnaires over an approximately 2-month period could optionally be provided by prospective study participants. Prospective study blood samples were shipped either frozen or at room temperature before DNA extraction. There are 14 amino acids in the CDR3, from cysteine to phenylalanine inclusive. This entry keeps only the CDR3 DNA: 42 bases, framed from base 1. V is shortened by 4 bases, J by 4 bases, and the region joining them spans 14 bases. Taken from the germline V gene, the CDR1 and CDR2 loops are SGHDT and YYEEEE.

A note on this clone: This clone's antigen is unknown. One base away there is no much larger clone; base qualities are not given.

TCRbeta CDR3 regions were amplified from genomic DNA using the immunoSEQ Assay, a bias-controlled multiplex PCR. Regarding the original processing steps: Nucleated cell counts per sample were estimated from amplification of reference gene primers within the assay. To quantify the absolute abundance of each unique TCRbeta CDR3 rearrangement, sequence reads were collapsed and filtered. For each sample, productive Simpson clonality was calculated as the square root of Simpson's diversity index over productive rearrangements. TCRdb obtained this table from immuneACCESS and retained in-frame rearrangements with V and J assigned. These tables miss some clones; where compared with another copy, unresolved V genes account for less than half of the shortfall, and the remainder is unexplained. The V and J calls and the clone size are those of that table, but D and trimming were determined from the DNA. The sample contains over 350,000 clones, 87% of them found a single time. The leading ten clones occupy approximately 2% of the sample.

This receptor was identified in a young woman with acute COVID-19. The rearranged segments are TRBV5-6 and TRBJ1-2; the D gene identity is not certain. The sequencing sample was made of PBMCs or T cells enriched from blood (not recorded which). The CDR3 loop reads CASSPTQVIYGYTF. The nucleotides read TGTGCCAGCAGCCCGACGCAGGTGATCTATGGCTACACCTTC.